What follows describes a single T cell receptor beta chain. This clone's antigen is unknown. No clone much larger than this one lies a single base away; base qualities are absent. The time point label for this specimen denotes: baseline before first vaccination. Vaccinee samples came from UK trials COV001 and COV002, including a single-blind randomized controlled phase 2/3 trial of AZD1222 (ChAdOx1 nCoV-19) in healthy adults. For TCRbeta chain sequencing, PBMC samples from trial participants were taken at day 0 and at day 28 after the second dose. The sample comes from a study of T cell responses to AZD1222 COVID-19 vaccine (dated by TCRdb to the early 2020s). Describing the broader study: AZD1222 recipients whose second dose came at about 4 weeks and those whose second dose came at about 12 weeks were combined into one group, since spike-specific TCR depth and breadth did not differ between the two schedules. A total of over 230 trial participants underwent TCR sequencing, of whom about 200 received two doses of AZD1222 and roughly 25 received two doses of the MenACWY control vaccine. Enrollment into the trials was organized by age into subgroups of 18-55, 56-69 and 70-plus years, and those subgroups contained approximately 160, 26 and 62 TCR-sequenced participants, respectively. Here is what the overall study found, with its caveats: The 56-69-year group was small, and its depth increase did not reach significance, likely because of low power. CD4 TCRs associated with the vaccine covered the entire spike protein, and the dominant responses were in regions 160-218 and 743-854. Nearly half of unique spike-specific TCRs reportedly recognized epitopes outside regions mutated in the B.1.351 and B.1.1.7 variants. Because no day 14 peak-response samples were available, the repertoires could be characterized only after the peak T cell response. Only 5 to 7 AZD1222 recipients were SARS-CoV-2 seropositive at baseline, limiting conclusions about previously exposed vaccinees. After two AZD1222 doses, spike-specific TCR breadth and depth were significantly higher than at day 0 and than in MenACWY recipients. Most participants were white British and females outnumbered males, and the authors suggested that clonal diversity may have been underestimated.

The germline ends are 4 bases apart after V is trimmed by 0 bases and J by 7 bases. The CDR1 and CDR2 encoded by the germline V gene are ENHRY and SYGVKD. The CDR3, from cysteine to phenylalanine, totals 12 residues. The kept DNA is CDR3 alone, 36 bases in frame from the first base. The CDR3 regions of human TCRbeta chains were analyzed by immunosequencing. On the authors' methods: Repertoire TCRs were checked for matches against a reference library of SARS-CoV-2-specific TCRs that had been generated using the MIRA antigen-specificity platform. Breadth was defined as the fraction of unique TCRs that were SARS-CoV-2-associated. Depth was defined as the fraction of total T cells that were SARS-CoV-2-associated. Using the MIRA data, each spike-specific TCR was mapped to the spike region that the TCR reacts to and placed in a CD4 or CD8 class. Log10-transformed breadth and depth values were compared by one-way ANOVA with Sidak's multiple comparisons tests. As stored in TCRdb, this immuneACCESS dataset retains in-frame rearrangements with V and J assigned. A fraction of the clones does not appear; measured against another copy, unresolved V genes explain less than half of the discrepancy, and the remainder lacks a known reason. From that table come the V and J calls and clone size; the DNA was used to work out D and trimming. The sample profile shows about 120,000 clones; more than 85% of them were found once. The leading ten clones occupy about 3% of the sample.

The sequence came from an adult in good health. This sequence uses TRBV10-3 and TRBJ2-1; the D gene cannot be named for sure. Sequencing used peripheral blood, obtained on day 0 of AZD1222 vaccination. The DNA is as follows: TGTGCCATCAGTGAGTCGGCGAATGAGCAGTTCTTC. Its product reads: CAISESANEQFF.